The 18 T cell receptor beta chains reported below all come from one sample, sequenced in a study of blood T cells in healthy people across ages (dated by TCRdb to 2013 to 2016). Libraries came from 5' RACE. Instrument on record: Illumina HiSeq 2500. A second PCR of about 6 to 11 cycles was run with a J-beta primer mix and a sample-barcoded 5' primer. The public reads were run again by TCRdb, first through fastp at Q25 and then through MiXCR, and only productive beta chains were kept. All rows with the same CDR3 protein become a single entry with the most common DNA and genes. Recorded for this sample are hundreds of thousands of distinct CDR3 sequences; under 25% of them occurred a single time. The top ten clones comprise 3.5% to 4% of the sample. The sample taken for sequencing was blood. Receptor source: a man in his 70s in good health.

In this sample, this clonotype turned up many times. The CDR3 DNA reads as TGTGCCAGCAGCCAAGACCTTGGGGGCACTGAAGCTTTCTTT. Protein product: CASSQDLGGTEAFF. The V call is TRBV3-1, the J call TRBJ1-1, with a weak D call TRBD1 (5 bases). This CDR3 is 14 amino acids long. Germline CDR1 LGHDT, CDR2 YNNKEL (reference sequence). The germline V and J ends were trimmed by 0 bases and 4 bases, with 9 bases remaining between them.

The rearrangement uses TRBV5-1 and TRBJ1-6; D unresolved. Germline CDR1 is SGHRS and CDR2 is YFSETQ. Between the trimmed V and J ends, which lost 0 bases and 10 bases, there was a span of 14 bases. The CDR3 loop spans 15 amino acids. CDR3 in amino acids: CASSLAGQERSPLHF. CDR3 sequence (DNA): TGCGCCAGCAGCTTGGCCGGGCAGGAGCGGTCACCCCTCCACTTT. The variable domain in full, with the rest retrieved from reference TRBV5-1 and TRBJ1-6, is KAGVTQTPRYLIKTRGQQVTLSCSPISGHRSVSWYQQTPGQGLQFLFEYFSETQRNKGNFPGRFSGRQFSNSRSEMNVSTLELGDSALYLCASSLAGQERSPLHFGNGTRLTVT.

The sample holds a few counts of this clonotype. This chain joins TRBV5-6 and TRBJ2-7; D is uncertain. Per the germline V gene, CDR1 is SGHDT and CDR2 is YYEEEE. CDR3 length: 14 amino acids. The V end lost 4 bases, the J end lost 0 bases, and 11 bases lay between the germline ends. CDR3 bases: TGTGCCAGCAGCCCACTGGTTAGCTCCTACGAGCAGTACTTC. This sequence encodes CASSPLVSSYEQYF. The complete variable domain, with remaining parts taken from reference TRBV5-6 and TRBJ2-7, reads DAGVTQSPTHLIKTRGQQVTLRCSPKSGHDTVSWYQQALGQGPQFIFQYYEEEERQRGNFPDRFSGHQFPNYSSELNVNALLLGDSALYLCASSPLVSSYEQYFGPGTRLTVT.

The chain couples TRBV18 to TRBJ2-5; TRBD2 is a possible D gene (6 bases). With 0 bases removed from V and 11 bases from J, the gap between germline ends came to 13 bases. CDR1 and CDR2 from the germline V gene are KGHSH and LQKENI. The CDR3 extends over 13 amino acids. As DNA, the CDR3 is TGTGCCAGCTCACCACCGGGGCAACGGGAGCAGTACTTC. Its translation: CASSPPGQREQYF.

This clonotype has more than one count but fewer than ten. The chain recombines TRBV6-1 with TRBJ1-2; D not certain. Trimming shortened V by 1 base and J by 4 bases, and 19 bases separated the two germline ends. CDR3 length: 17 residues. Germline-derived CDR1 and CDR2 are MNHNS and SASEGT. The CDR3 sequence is CASSEGIASSFSYGYTF. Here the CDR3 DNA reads TGTGCCAGCAGTGAAGGAATCGCTTCGTCTTTCAGCTATGGCTACACCTTC.

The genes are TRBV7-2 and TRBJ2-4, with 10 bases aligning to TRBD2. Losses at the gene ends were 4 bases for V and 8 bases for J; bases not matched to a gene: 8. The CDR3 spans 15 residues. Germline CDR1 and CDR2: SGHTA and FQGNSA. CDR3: CASSSQAGGPDIQYF. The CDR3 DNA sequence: TGTGCCAGCAGCTCCCAAGCGGGAGGGCCGGACATTCAGTACTTC.

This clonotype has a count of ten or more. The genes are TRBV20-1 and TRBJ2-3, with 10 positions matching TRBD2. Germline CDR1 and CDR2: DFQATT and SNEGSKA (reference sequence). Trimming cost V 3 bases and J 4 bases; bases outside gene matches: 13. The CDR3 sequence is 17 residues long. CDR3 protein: CSARYLAGEGVPDTQYF. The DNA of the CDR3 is TGCAGTGCTAGGTACCTAGCGGGAGAGGGGGTCCCAGATACGCAGTATTTT.

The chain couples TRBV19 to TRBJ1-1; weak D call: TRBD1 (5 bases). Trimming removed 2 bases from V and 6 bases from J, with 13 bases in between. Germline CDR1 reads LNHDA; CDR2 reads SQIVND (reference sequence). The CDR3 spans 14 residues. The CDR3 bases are TGTGCCAGTAGTATACGCCAGGGAGGAGCTGAAGCTTTCTTT. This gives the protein CASSIRQGGAEAFF.

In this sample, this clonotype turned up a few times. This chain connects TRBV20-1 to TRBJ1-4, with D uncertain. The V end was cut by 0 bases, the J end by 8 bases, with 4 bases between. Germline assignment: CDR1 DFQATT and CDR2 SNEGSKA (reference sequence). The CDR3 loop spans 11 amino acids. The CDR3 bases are TGCAGTGCTAGAGAAACCGAAAAACTGTTTTTT. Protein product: CSARETEKLFF.

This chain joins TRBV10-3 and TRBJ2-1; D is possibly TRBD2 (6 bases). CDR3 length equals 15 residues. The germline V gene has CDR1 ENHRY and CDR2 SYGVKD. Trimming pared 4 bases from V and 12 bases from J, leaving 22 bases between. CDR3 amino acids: CAISVGGTAIEGQFF. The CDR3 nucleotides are TGTGCCATCAGTGTTGGAGGGACTGCCATCGAGGGGCAGTTCTTC.

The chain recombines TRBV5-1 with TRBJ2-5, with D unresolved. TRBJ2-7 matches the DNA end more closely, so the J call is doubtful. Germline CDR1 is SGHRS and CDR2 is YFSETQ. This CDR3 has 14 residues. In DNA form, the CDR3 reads TGCGCCAGCCGAATCCCGGGTGAGACCTACGAGCAGTACTTC. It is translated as CASRIPGETYEQYF.

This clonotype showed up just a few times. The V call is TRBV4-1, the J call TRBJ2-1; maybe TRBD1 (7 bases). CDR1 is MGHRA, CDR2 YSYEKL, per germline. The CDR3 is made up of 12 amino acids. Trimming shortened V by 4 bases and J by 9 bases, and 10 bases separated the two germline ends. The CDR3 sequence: CASSPQGGEQFF. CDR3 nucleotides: TGCGCCAGCAGCCCTCAGGGGGGTGAGCAGTTCTTC.

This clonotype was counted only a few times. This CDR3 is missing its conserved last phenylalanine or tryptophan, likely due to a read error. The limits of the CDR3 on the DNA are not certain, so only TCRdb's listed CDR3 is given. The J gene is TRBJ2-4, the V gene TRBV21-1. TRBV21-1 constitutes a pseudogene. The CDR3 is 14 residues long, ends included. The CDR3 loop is CASSSGSAKNIQYL.

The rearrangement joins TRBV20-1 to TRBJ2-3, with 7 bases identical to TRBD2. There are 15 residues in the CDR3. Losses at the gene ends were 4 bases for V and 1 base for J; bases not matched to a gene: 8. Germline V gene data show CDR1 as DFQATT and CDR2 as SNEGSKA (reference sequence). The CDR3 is CSATERERGTDTQYF. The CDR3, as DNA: TGCAGTGCTACAGAGCGGGAACGTGGCACAGATACGCAGTATTTT.

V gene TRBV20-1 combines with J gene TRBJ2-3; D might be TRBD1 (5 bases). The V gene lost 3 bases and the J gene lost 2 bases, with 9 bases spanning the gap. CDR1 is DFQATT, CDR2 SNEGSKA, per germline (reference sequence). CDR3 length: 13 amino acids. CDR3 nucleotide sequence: TGCAGTGCTAGTGGGGCGGACACAGATACGCAGTATTTT. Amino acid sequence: CSASGADTDTQYF.

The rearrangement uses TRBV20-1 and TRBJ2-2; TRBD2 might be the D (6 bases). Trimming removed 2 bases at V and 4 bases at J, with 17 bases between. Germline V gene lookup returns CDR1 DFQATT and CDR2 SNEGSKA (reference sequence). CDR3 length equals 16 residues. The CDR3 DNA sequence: TGCAGTGCTAGATCGGCGGGCGGGAATCCCACCGGGGAGCTGTTTTTT. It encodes CSARSAGGNPTGELFF.

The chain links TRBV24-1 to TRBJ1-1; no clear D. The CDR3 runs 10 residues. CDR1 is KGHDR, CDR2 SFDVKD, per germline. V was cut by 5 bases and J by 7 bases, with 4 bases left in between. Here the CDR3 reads CATSGGEAFF. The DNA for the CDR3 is TGTGCCACCAGTGGAGGTGAAGCTTTCTTT.

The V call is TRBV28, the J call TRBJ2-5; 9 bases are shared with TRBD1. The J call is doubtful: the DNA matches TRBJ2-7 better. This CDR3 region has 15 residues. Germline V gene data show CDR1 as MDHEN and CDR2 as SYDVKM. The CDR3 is CASRGAGTGSYEQYF. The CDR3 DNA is TGTGCCAGCAGGGGTGCCGGGACAGGGTCCTACGAGCAGTACTTC.